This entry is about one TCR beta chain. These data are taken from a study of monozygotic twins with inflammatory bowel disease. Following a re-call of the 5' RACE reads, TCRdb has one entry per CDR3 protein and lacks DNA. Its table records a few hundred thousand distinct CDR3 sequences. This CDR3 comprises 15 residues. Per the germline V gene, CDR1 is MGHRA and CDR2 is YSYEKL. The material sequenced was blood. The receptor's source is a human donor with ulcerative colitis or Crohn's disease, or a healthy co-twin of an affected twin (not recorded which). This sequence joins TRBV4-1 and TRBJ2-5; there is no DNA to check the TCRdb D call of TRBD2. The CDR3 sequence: CASSQPSEGQETQYF.